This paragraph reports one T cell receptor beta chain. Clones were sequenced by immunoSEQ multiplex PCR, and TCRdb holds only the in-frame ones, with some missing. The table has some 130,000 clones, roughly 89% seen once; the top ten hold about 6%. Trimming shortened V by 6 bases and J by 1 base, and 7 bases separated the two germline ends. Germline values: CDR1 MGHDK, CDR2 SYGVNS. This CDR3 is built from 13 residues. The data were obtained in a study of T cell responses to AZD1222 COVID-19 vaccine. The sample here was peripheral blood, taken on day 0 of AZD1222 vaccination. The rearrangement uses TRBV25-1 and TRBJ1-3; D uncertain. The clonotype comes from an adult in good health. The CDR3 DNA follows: TGTGCCAGCAGGCAGGTATCTGGAAACACCATATATTTT. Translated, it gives CASRQVSGNTIYF.